The clone carrying this T cell receptor beta chain is a singleton in its sample. Sequencing used immunoSEQ multiplex PCR; TCRdb keeps in-frame clones, though not all of them. The repertoire holds more than 60,000 clones, with just over 95% as singletons. The sample is drawn from a study of cytomegalovirus exposure and HLA in healthy donors. The germline V and J ends were trimmed by 8 bases and 5 bases, with 10 bases remaining between them. The CDR3 has 12 amino acids. The V gene's germline CDR1 is LNHNV and CDR2 YYDKDF (reference sequence). The chain has TRBV15 and TRBJ2-1, with D possibly being TRBD2 (5 bases). The sequence derives from a woman between 18 and 30 years old in good health and CMV-seropositive. The sequenced material came from PBMCs. Written as DNA, the CDR3 is TGTGCCACCCAAAGCGGACACAATGAGCAGTTCTTC. It codes for CATQSGHNEQFF.